The present T cell receptor (beta chain) was sequenced within a study of T cell repertoires in cytomegalovirus infection (dated by TCRdb to about 2019). As for the study more broadly: Donor HLA type was relevant to the analysis, as public TCR beta signatures indicated carriage of CMV infection together with the matching HLA type.

Instrument used: Illumina HiSeq 1500. Clones were called with MiXCR by TCRdb after fastp trimmed the public reads at Q25, and only in-frame beta chains were retained. Each CDR3 protein appears once, grouped with its most common genes and DNA. Present in this sample are roughly 76,000 distinct CDR3 sequences, 3.7% of which were seen just once. Jointly, the top ten make up under 6% of the sample. This clonotype was observed at least ten times. What antigen it recognizes has not been identified. It has no much larger one-base neighbor in the sample; base qualities were not kept. V and J are truncated by 3 bases and 7 bases respectively, leaving an intervening sequence of 10 bases. For CDR1 and CDR2, the germline V gene lists MNHNS and SASEGT. The CDR3 has 13 amino acids, counting the end cysteine and phenylalanine. Just the 39-base CDR3 DNA is kept, in frame starting at base 1. Broad study findings and their caveats: Cumulative frequency of public TCR beta family members discriminated carriers of CMV infection plus the relevant HLA type in this cohort and an independent approximately 340-donor cohort. The ex vivo response was dominated by HLA-C-restricted CMV-specific TCR beta clonotypes, which also provided the single most frequent clonotype in two of eight donors.

Recombination joined TRBV6-1 with TRBJ1-5; the D gene assignment is ambiguous. This TCR was recovered from a human donor in good health (CMV status not recorded). Some clones in this sample may be carry-over from other donors' samples. The sequenced sample consisted of PBMCs. The CDR3: CASSEWEDQPQHF. The DNA is as follows: TGTGCCAGCAGTGAGTGGGAGGACCAGCCCCAGCATTTT.